This is a list of T cell receptor beta chains from one sample in a study of T-cell reconstitution after alpha-beta-depleted transplantation in children. TCRdb passed the PCR reads through MiXCR, listing each CDR3 protein once. The data contain roughly 45,000 distinct CDR3 sequences, around a tenth of them seen just once; the ten biggest clones take up roughly 28%. Source: PBMCs, mostly from graft donor cells, taken 60 days after TCRalphabeta/CD19-depleted stem cell transplant. Receptors originate from a male patient between 2 and 15 years old who had a stem cell transplant for chronic granulomatous disease, so the T cells may come from the graft donor. The CDR3 runs from the conserved cysteine through the conserved F or W. Each size is once, few, many or a size class.

j_gene | abundance | v_gene | len | CDR3aa
TRBJ2-7 | few | TRBV20-1 | 13 | CSAHSDRSYEQYF
TRBJ2-1 | many | TRBV20-1 | 16 | CSARGYRGLAYNEQFF
TRBJ2-3 | once | TRBV13 | 16 | CASGGQGLSPTDTQYF
TRBJ2-3 | many | TRBV4-3 | 16 | CASSQDNDRVSDTQYF
TRBJ2-7 | many | TRBV27 | 14 | CASSPRIGGYEQYF
TRBJ2-5 | many | TRBV28 | 13 | CASRVAVGETQYF
TRBJ2-7 | many | TRBV18 | 13 | CASTPTLSYEQYF
TRBJ2-7 | many | TRBV27 | 12 | CASSFTGYEQYF
TRBJ2-2 | many | TRBV7-9 | 18 | CASSLGPLSGVNTGELFF
TRBJ2-3 | many | TRBV9 | 14 | CASSVARDTDTQYF
TRBJ2-7 | many | TRBV6-2/TRBV6-3 | 16 | CASSNPEREIRYEQYF